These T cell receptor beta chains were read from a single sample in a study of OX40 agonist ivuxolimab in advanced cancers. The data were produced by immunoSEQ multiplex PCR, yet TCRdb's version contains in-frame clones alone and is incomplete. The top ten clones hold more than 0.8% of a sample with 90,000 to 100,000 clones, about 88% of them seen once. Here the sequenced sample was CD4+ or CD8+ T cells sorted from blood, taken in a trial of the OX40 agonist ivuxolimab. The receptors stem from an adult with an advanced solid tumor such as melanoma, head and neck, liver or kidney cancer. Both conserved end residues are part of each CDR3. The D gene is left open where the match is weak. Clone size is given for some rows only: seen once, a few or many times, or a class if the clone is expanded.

CDR3 DNA: TGTGCCAGCAGCTTGAGGGCGGGAGGGTGGCACAATGAGCAGTTCTTC
CDR3 protein: CASSLRAGGWHNEQFF
clone size: -
D gene: TRBD2
J gene: TRBJ2-1
V gene: TRBV5-6

CDR3 DNA: TGTGCCAGCAGAAGGACTAGCGGGAGTTACGAGCAGTACTTC
CDR3 protein: CASRRTSGSYEQYF
clone size: -
D gene: TRBD2
J gene: TRBJ2-7
V gene: TRBV5-5

CDR3 DNA: TGTGCCAGCAGCGGAAGGGGATCCTGGAATGAAAAACTGTTTTTT
CDR3 protein: CASSGRGSWNEKLFF
clone size: -
D gene: -
J gene: TRBJ1-4
V gene: TRBV9

CDR3 DNA: TGTGCCAGCAGTTTATCAGGGTCGGAGGGCCGTGAAAAACTGTTTTTT
CDR3 protein: CASSLSGSEGREKLFF
clone size: few
D gene: -
J gene: TRBJ1-4
V gene: TRBV28

CDR3 DNA: TGTGCCAGCAGCCCCGGACAGGGTAGCACTGAAGCTTTCTTT
CDR3 protein: CASSPGQGSTEAFF
clone size: once
D gene: TRBD1
J gene: TRBJ1-1
V gene: TRBV27

CDR3 DNA: TGCGCCAGCAGCTTAACCGGCCTCGAGGATGAGCAGTTCTTC
CDR3 protein: CASSLTGLEDEQFF
clone size: -
D gene: -
J gene: TRBJ2-1
V gene: TRBV5-1

CDR3 DNA: TGCGCCAGCAGTTACACCCGGGGAGGGGGGGAGCTGTTTTTT
CDR3 protein: CASSYTRGGGELFF
clone size: -
D gene: TRBD2
J gene: TRBJ2-2
V gene: TRBV4-3

CDR3 DNA: TGTGCCAGCAGCCTAACCTACGAGCAGTACTTC
CDR3 protein: CASSLTYEQYF
clone size: -
D gene: -
J gene: TRBJ2-7
V gene: TRBV7-8

CDR3 DNA: TGTGCCAGCAGTGAAAAGTGGCGGTCCACAAGCACAGATACGCAGTATTTT
CDR3 protein: CASSEKWRSTSTDTQYF
clone size: -
D gene: -
J gene: TRBJ2-3
V gene: TRBV6-1

CDR3 DNA: TGTGCCAGTAGTAGTAGTCGCAGCCTCCTTCAAGCTTTCTTT
CDR3 protein: CASSSSRSLLQAFF
clone size: -
D gene: -
J gene: TRBJ1-1
V gene: TRBV19

CDR3 DNA: TGTGCCAGCACTCCTTCGGGGTCAGATACGCAGTATTTT
CDR3 protein: CASTPSGSDTQYF
clone size: once
D gene: -
J gene: TRBJ2-3
V gene: TRBV6-1